This TCR beta chain is drawn from a study of blood T cells in healthy people across ages. Findings and caveats of the study: Not knowing donor CMV status may have confounded expanded clonotype changes. Roughly linear declines in TCR beta diversity per million T cells occurred with age.

Donors were systemically healthy Caucasian individuals from Russia aged roughly 6 to 100 years. Per-sample yields of isolated PBMCs were at least 6 million. Worth noting for this clonotype: Antigen: not known.

Primers used in a second PCR of roughly 7 to 12 cycles were a sample-barcoded 5' primer and a J-beta primer mix. One entry per CDR3 protein results from TCRdb running MiXCR on the 5' RACE reads. The sample contains 1.5 million to 1.8 million distinct CDR3 sequences, approximately 39% of which appear only once. Material for sequencing was blood. This TCR came from a woman aged 18 to 35 in good health.

The chain's CDR3 is CSVPKTGGDEKLFF. CDR3 nucleotide sequence: TGCAGTGTTCCCAAGACAGGGGGAGATGAAAAACTGTTTTTT. The V gene is TRBV20-1, the J gene TRBJ1-4, with 9 bases aligning to TRBD1. The germline V gene has CDR1 DFQATT and CDR2 SNEGSKA (reference sequence). The CDR3 loop spans 14 amino acids. The ends lost 7 bases at V and 6 bases at J; junction bases unmatched: 9.